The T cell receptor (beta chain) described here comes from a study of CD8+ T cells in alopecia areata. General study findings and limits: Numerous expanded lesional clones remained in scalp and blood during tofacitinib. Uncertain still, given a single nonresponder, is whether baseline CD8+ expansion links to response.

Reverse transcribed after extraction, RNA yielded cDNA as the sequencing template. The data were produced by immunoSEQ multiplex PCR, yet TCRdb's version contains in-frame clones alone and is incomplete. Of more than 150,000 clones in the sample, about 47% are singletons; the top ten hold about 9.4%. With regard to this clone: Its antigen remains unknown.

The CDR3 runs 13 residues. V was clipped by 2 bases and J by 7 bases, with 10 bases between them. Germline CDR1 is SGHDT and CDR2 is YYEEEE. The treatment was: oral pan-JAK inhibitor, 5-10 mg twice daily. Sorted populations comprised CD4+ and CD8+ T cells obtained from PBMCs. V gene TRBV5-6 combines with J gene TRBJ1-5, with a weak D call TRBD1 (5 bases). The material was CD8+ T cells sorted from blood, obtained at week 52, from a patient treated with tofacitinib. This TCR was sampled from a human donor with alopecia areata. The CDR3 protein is CASSFQGKQPQHF. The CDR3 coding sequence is TGTGCCAGCAGCTTCCAGGGTAAGCAGCCCCAGCATTTT.